The present T cell receptor (beta chain) was sequenced within a study of OX40 agonist ivuxolimab in advanced cancers. Profiled with immunoSEQ multiplex PCR; TCRdb holds only in-frame clones, not every one. This sample has roughly 73,000 clones, with roughly 88% found just once. The CDR3 has 14 residues. The trim removed 8 bases at V and 5 bases at J, leaving 11 bases unmatched. Germline V gene data show CDR1 as SNHLY and CDR2 as FYNNEI. The source is an adult with an advanced solid tumor such as melanoma, head and neck, liver or kidney cancer. Sequencing was performed on CD4+ or CD8+ T cells sorted from blood, taken in a trial of the OX40 agonist ivuxolimab. The chain is built from TRBV2 and TRBJ1-1; 7 bases are a match to TRBD1. The CDR3 protein is CASRRQGGMTEAFF. CDR3 coding DNA: TGTGCCAGCCGACGACAGGGAGGCATGACTGAAGCTTTCTTT.